These T cell receptor beta chains were read from a single sample in a study of blood T cell repertoires in COVID-19. Repertoires were generated with immunoSEQ multiplex PCR, while TCRdb's copy carries only in-frame clones and drops some. Of about 220,000 clones detected, more than 65% appear once; the ten largest clones hold around 9.5%. The sample taken for sequencing was peripheral blood. The receptors come from a man in his forties or fifties with active or convalescent COVID-19. CDR3s include the opening cysteine and the closing phenylalanine or tryptophan. Each record gives: J gene, D gene, clone size, V gene, CDR3 DNA, CDR3 protein. A D gene is named only where the DNA matches it firmly. Part of the rows lack a size; the others show once, few, many or a class for expanded clones.

j_call: TRBJ1-3; d_call: NA; clone_size: few; v_call: TRBV5-5; cdr3_nt: TGTGCCAGCAGCTCAACTGGAAACACCATATATTTT; cdr3_aa: CASSSTGNTIYF
j_call: TRBJ2-1; d_call: TRBD2; clone_size: NA; v_call: TRBV29-1; cdr3_nt: TGCAGCGTTGATCCCCTAGGTAGCGGGAGGCTTCTTTCCCGAAAAGAGCAGTTCTTC; cdr3_aa: CSVDPLGSGRLLSRKEQFF
j_call: TRBJ2-5; d_call: NA; clone_size: few; v_call: TRBV2; cdr3_nt: TGTGCCAGCTGCCCGGGGCAAGAGACCCAGTACTTC; cdr3_aa: CASCPGQETQYF
j_call: TRBJ2-5; d_call: TRBD2; clone_size: NA; v_call: TRBV7-7; cdr3_nt: TGTGCTAGCAGCTTAGGAGCTAGCGGGGCCCAAGAGACCCAGTACTTC; cdr3_aa: CASSLGASGAQETQYF
j_call: TRBJ2-2; d_call: NA; clone_size: NA; v_call: TRBV7-9; cdr3_nt: TGTGCCTTTCGAACTAGCCCGAACACCGGGGAGCTGTTTTTT; cdr3_aa: CAFRTSPNTGELFF
j_call: TRBJ2-5; d_call: TRBD2; clone_size: NA; v_call: TRBV4-1; cdr3_nt: TGCGCCAGCAGCCAAAAAGCGGGAACCCAAGAGACCCAGTACTTC; cdr3_aa: CASSQKAGTQETQYF
j_call: TRBJ1-3; d_call: TRBD1; clone_size: NA; v_call: TRBV7-9; cdr3_nt: TGTGCCAGCAGCTTCGGGACAGGGGCTGGAAACACCATATATTTT; cdr3_aa: CASSFGTGAGNTIYF
j_call: TRBJ1-3; d_call: NA; clone_size: NA; v_call: TRBV7-8; cdr3_nt: TGTGCCAGCAGCTTAACAGGGTTAGGAAACACCATATATTTT; cdr3_aa: CASSLTGLGNTIYF
j_call: TRBJ2-3; d_call: TRBD2; clone_size: NA; v_call: TRBV19; cdr3_nt: TGTGCCAGTAGTATGACTAGCGGGTTGTTATATACGCAGTATTTT; cdr3_aa: CASSMTSGLLYTQYF
j_call: TRBJ2-3; d_call: NA; clone_size: NA; v_call: TRBV5-5; cdr3_nt: TGTGCCAGCAGCGCTTCAGGGGATTGGACAGATACGCAGTATTTT; cdr3_aa: CASSASGDWTDTQYF
j_call: TRBJ2-4; d_call: NA; clone_size: NA; v_call: TRBV7-9; cdr3_nt: TGTGCCAGCAGCTACCTACTGCCGGGTAACATTCAGTACTTC; cdr3_aa: CASSYLLPGNIQYF
j_call: TRBJ1-3; d_call: TRBD1; clone_size: NA; v_call: TRBV6-1; cdr3_nt: TGTGCCAGCAGTGAACGACAGGGCTCTGGAAACACCATATATTTT; cdr3_aa: CASSERQGSGNTIYF
j_call: TRBJ2-2; d_call: TRBD2; clone_size: NA; v_call: TRBV18; cdr3_nt: TGTGCCAGCTCACCACCGAGCGGGATTAACACCGGGGAGCTGTTTTTT; cdr3_aa: CASSPPSGINTGELFF
j_call: TRBJ1-2; d_call: TRBD1; clone_size: NA; v_call: TRBV6-6; cdr3_nt: TGTGCCAGCAGTTACTCGGAGGGGGCGAGTGGGTATGGCTACACCTTC; cdr3_aa: CASSYSEGASGYGYTF
j_call: TRBJ1-6; d_call: TRBD1; clone_size: NA; v_call: TRBV5-8; cdr3_nt: TGTGCCAGCAGCTTCGGGACAGGGGGAAGTAATTCACCCCTCCACTTT; cdr3_aa: CASSFGTGGSNSPLHF
j_call: TRBJ2-1; d_call: TRBD2; clone_size: NA; v_call: TRBV7-6; cdr3_nt: TGTGCCAGCAGCTTACCGGCGGGAGGGGACAATGAGCAGTTCTTC; cdr3_aa: CASSLPAGGDNEQFF
j_call: TRBJ1-5; d_call: TRBD1; clone_size: NA; v_call: TRBV19; cdr3_nt: TGTGCCAGTAGTCCCCTCGCAGGGGGCGGAAATCAGCCCCAGCATTTT; cdr3_aa: CASSPLAGGGNQPQHF
j_call: TRBJ1-4; d_call: NA; clone_size: NA; v_call: TRBV7-9; cdr3_nt: TGTGCCAGCAGCTTACTAACAGGGACTAATGAAAAACTGTTTTTT; cdr3_aa: CASSLLTGTNEKLFF
j_call: TRBJ2-5; d_call: TRBD1; clone_size: NA; v_call: TRBV2; cdr3_nt: TGTGCCAGCAGAGACCGGGACAGGGGACGAGAGACCCAGTACTTC; cdr3_aa: CASRDRDRGRETQYF
j_call: TRBJ2-3; d_call: NA; clone_size: NA; v_call: TRBV20-1; cdr3_nt: TGCAGTGTTCAGGGCACAGATACGCAGTATTTT; cdr3_aa: CSVQGTDTQYF
j_call: TRBJ2-1; d_call: TRBD2; clone_size: NA; v_call: TRBV14; cdr3_nt: TGTGCCAGCAGCCATCGGATATCTAGCGGGAGTCTACAGGAGCAGTTCTTC; cdr3_aa: CASSHRISSGSLQEQFF
j_call: TRBJ2-3; d_call: TRBD2; clone_size: NA; v_call: TRBV5-4; cdr3_nt: TGTGCCAGCAGTGCGGGGGGAGGGAGCACAGATACGCAGTATTTT; cdr3_aa: CASSAGGGSTDTQYF
j_call: TRBJ2-1; d_call: TRBD2; clone_size: NA; v_call: TRBV4-3; cdr3_nt: TGCGCCAGCAGCCAAGATATAACTAGCGGGGCCCGTTACAATGAGCAGTTCTTC; cdr3_aa: CASSQDITSGARYNEQFF
j_call: TRBJ1-2; d_call: TRBD1; clone_size: NA; v_call: TRBV28; cdr3_nt: TGTGCCAGCAGTTCCGCACCGGGACAGACTTTCTATGGCTACACCTTC; cdr3_aa: CASSSAPGQTFYGYTF
j_call: TRBJ2-1; d_call: TRBD2; clone_size: NA; v_call: TRBV7-2; cdr3_nt: TGTGCCAGCAGCTTAGTAGCAACGCGGGGGGGATACAATGAGCAGTTCTTC; cdr3_aa: CASSLVATRGGYNEQFF
j_call: TRBJ1-1; d_call: NA; clone_size: NA; v_call: TRBV6-5; cdr3_nt: TGTGCCAGCAGCCCCGCGAGGATGAACACTGAAGCTTTCTTT; cdr3_aa: CASSPARMNTEAFF
j_call: TRBJ1-2; d_call: NA; clone_size: NA; v_call: TRBV29-1; cdr3_nt: TGCAGCGTTTTTGACAGGAACAACTATGGCTACACCTTC; cdr3_aa: CSVFDRNNYGYTF
j_call: TRBJ2-2; d_call: NA; clone_size: NA; v_call: TRBV4-3; cdr3_nt: TGCGCCAGCAGCCAGGGCAGCAACACCGGGGAGCTGTTTTTT; cdr3_aa: CASSQGSNTGELFF
j_call: TRBJ2-1; d_call: TRBD1; clone_size: NA; v_call: TRBV19; cdr3_nt: TGTGCCAGTAGCTTCAGGGGGCGTGAGCAGTTCTTC; cdr3_aa: CASSFRGREQFF
j_call: TRBJ2-2; d_call: TRBD2; clone_size: NA; v_call: TRBV5-4; cdr3_nt: TGTGCCAGCAGCTTGGCCGGGAGGGACCTGGGGGAGCTGTTTTTT; cdr3_aa: CASSLAGRDLGELFF
j_call: TRBJ2-3; d_call: NA; clone_size: NA; v_call: TRBV5-1; cdr3_nt: TGCGCCAGCAGGGTAGGAGGGTATAGAGATACGCAGTATTTT; cdr3_aa: CASRVGGYRDTQYF
j_call: TRBJ2-2; d_call: NA; clone_size: NA; v_call: TRBV19; cdr3_nt: TGTGCCAGTCACGAGGATACGAACACCGGGGAGCTGTTTTTT; cdr3_aa: CASHEDTNTGELFF
j_call: TRBJ2-1; d_call: TRBD1; clone_size: once; v_call: TRBV6-5; cdr3_nt: TGTGCCAGCAGTTACTCAGGGGGCGCAGGAAATGAGCAGTTCTTC; cdr3_aa: CASSYSGGAGNEQFF
j_call: TRBJ1-1; d_call: NA; clone_size: NA; v_call: TRBV2; cdr3_nt: TGTGCCAGCAGTGAAACAGGGCACCTCACTGAAGCTTTCTTT; cdr3_aa: CASSETGHLTEAFF
j_call: TRBJ1-2; d_call: NA; clone_size: NA; v_call: TRBV7-2; cdr3_nt: TGTGCCAGCAGCTTAACGGGGGATGGCTACACCTTC; cdr3_aa: CASSLTGDGYTF
j_call: TRBJ1-2; d_call: NA; clone_size: once; v_call: TRBV3-1/TRBV3-2; cdr3_nt: TGTGCCAGCAGCCAAGCAACGGGTGGCTACACCTTC; cdr3_aa: CASSQATGGYTF
j_call: TRBJ1-1; d_call: TRBD1; clone_size: NA; v_call: TRBV28; cdr3_nt: TGTGCCAGCAGTTTAAGGGGGACAGGGCGAACTGAAGCTTTCTTT; cdr3_aa: CASSLRGTGRTEAFF
j_call: TRBJ1-4; d_call: TRBD1; clone_size: NA; v_call: TRBV27; cdr3_nt: TGTGCCAGCGGGGCGAGTGGGGGGACAGGGGTTGGAAAACTGTTTTTT; cdr3_aa: CASGASGGTGVGKLFF
j_call: TRBJ2-1; d_call: TRBD2; clone_size: NA; v_call: TRBV9; cdr3_nt: TGTGCCAGCAGCCCCCACTATGGCGCGGGGGGATACAATGAGCAGTTCTTC; cdr3_aa: CASSPHYGAGGYNEQFF
j_call: TRBJ1-4; d_call: NA; clone_size: NA; v_call: TRBV6-1; cdr3_nt: TGTGCCAGCAGTGAAGCCCCGAGGGGCCAAAGGGGGAAACTGTTTTTT; cdr3_aa: CASSEAPRGQRGKLFF
j_call: TRBJ1-1; d_call: NA; clone_size: NA; v_call: TRBV7-9; cdr3_nt: TGTGCCAGCAGCTTGTCCAGGCTCATGAACACTGAAGCTTTCTTT; cdr3_aa: CASSLSRLMNTEAFF
j_call: TRBJ1-4; d_call: NA; clone_size: NA; v_call: TRBV28; cdr3_nt: TGTGCCAGCAGTCAAGGGGGACGGAATGAAAAACTGTTTTTT; cdr3_aa: CASSQGGRNEKLFF
j_call: TRBJ1-1; d_call: NA; clone_size: NA; v_call: TRBV4-3; cdr3_nt: TGCGCCAGCAGCCAAGACCTGGGAGAGAACACTGAAGCTTTCTTT; cdr3_aa: CASSQDLGENTEAFF
j_call: TRBJ2-5; d_call: NA; clone_size: NA; v_call: TRBV4-3; cdr3_nt: TGCGCCAGCAGCCACAGACTCCAAGAGACCCAGTACTTC; cdr3_aa: CASSHRLQETQYF
j_call: TRBJ1-6; d_call: NA; clone_size: NA; v_call: TRBV19; cdr3_nt: TGTGCCACTGGGCGGCAGGGGAATGTTTCACCCCTCCACTTT; cdr3_aa: CATGRQGNVSPLHF
j_call: TRBJ2-5; d_call: NA; clone_size: NA; v_call: TRBV5-1; cdr3_nt: TGCGCCAGCAGCTTTCTCCTAGCGTCCCAAGAGACCCAGTACTTC; cdr3_aa: CASSFLLASQETQYF
j_call: TRBJ1-2; d_call: NA; clone_size: NA; v_call: TRBV5-4; cdr3_nt: TGTGCCAGCAGCTTGGTCGGGGACTATGGCTACACCTTC; cdr3_aa: CASSLVGDYGYTF
j_call: TRBJ2-7; d_call: NA; clone_size: NA; v_call: TRBV5-6; cdr3_nt: TGTGCCAGCAGCTTGCTTCGCGGGCGGGAGTACTTC; cdr3_aa: CASSLLRGREYF
j_call: TRBJ2-1; d_call: TRBD1; clone_size: NA; v_call: TRBV4-2; cdr3_nt: TGTGCCAGCAGCCAACCGGGACAGGGATACAATGAGCAGTTCTTC; cdr3_aa: CASSQPGQGYNEQFF
j_call: TRBJ2-7; d_call: TRBD1; clone_size: NA; v_call: TRBV5-1; cdr3_nt: TGCGCCAGCGGGACAGGGAGGGCCTACGAGCAGTACTTC; cdr3_aa: CASGTGRAYEQYF
j_call: TRBJ2-2; d_call: TRBD1; clone_size: NA; v_call: TRBV5-6; cdr3_nt: TGTGCCAGCAGCTTGGACAGGGGTTCCGGGGAGCTGTTTTTT; cdr3_aa: CASSLDRGSGELFF
j_call: TRBJ1-1; d_call: NA; clone_size: NA; v_call: TRBV7-8; cdr3_nt: TGTGCCAGCAGCTTGGCTGCGGACACTGAAGCTTTCTTT; cdr3_aa: CASSLAADTEAFF
j_call: TRBJ2-4; d_call: NA; clone_size: NA; v_call: TRBV7-2; cdr3_nt: TGTGCCAGCAGCAACCCGGACAGAGCCAAAAACATTCAGTACTTC; cdr3_aa: CASSNPDRAKNIQYF
j_call: TRBJ1-1; d_call: TRBD1; clone_size: few; v_call: TRBV19; cdr3_nt: TGTGCCAGTAGCGGACAGGGGCCAGAAGCTTTCTTT; cdr3_aa: CASSGQGPEAFF